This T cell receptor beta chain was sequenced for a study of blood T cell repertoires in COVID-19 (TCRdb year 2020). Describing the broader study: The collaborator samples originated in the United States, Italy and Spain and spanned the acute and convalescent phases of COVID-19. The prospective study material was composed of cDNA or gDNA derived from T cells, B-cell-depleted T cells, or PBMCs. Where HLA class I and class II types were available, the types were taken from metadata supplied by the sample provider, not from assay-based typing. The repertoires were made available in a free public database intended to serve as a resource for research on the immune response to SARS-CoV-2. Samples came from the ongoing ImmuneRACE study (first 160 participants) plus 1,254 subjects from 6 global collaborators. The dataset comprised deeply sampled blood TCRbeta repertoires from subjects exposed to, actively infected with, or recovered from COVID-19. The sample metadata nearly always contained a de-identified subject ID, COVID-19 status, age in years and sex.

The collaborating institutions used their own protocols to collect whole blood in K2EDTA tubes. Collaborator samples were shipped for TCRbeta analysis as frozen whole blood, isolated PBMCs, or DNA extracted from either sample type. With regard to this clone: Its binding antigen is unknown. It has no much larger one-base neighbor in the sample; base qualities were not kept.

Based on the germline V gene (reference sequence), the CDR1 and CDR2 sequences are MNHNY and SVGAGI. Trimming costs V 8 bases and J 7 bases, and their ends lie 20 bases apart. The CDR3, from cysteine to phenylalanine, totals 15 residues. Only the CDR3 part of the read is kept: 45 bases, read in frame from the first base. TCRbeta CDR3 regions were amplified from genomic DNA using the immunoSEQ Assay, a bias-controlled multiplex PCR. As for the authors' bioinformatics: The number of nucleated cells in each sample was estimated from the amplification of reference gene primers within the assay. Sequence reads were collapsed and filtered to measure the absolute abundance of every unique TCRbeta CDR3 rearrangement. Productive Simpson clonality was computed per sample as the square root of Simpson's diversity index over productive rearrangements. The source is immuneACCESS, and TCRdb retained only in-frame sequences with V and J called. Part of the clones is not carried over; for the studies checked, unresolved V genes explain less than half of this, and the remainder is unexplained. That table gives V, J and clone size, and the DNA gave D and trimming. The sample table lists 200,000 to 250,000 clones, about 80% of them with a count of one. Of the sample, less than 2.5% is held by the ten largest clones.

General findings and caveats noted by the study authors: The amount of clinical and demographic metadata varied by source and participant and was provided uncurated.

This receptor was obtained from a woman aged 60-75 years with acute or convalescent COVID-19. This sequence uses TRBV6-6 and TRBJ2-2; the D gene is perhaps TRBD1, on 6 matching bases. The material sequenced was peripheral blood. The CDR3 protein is CASRQGQKRVGELFF. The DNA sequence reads TGTGCCAGCCGGCAGGGGCAGAAAAGAGTCGGGGAGCTGTTTTTT.